Below are 6 T cell receptor beta chains sequenced from a single sample in a study of CD8 T cells in ankylosing spondylitis. Findings and caveats of the study: Ankylosing spondylitis blood appeared to carry a characteristic TCR beta motif of several highly homologous variants.

Antigen specificity for these receptors is unknown. One entry per CDR3 protein, called by TCRdb with MiXCR from the 5' RACE reads. The sample holds about 480,000 distinct CDR3 sequences; over 15% are singletons and the top ten take 0.95% to 1.1%. The specimen sequenced was blood, either unsorted or a sorted T cell fraction (not recorded which). These receptors were obtained from a male donor with ankylosing spondylitis.

This clonotype was seen more than once but under ten times. The chain has TRBV28 and TRBJ2-7, with D maybe TRBD2 (6 bases). The germline V gene has CDR1 MDHEN and CDR2 SYDVKM. The CDR3 sequence is 17 residues long. Trimming removed 5 bases at V and 4 bases at J, with 24 bases between. The CDR3 DNA follows: TGTGCCAGCAGTACGACCGCCACGGGGGTTGACGGATACGAGCAGTACTTC. It specifies CASSTTATGVDGYEQYF. Using reference TRBV28 and TRBJ2-7 for the parts outside the CDR3, the full variable domain is DVKVTQSSRYLVKRTGEKVFLECVQDMDHENMFWYRQDPGLGLRLIYFSYDVKMKEKGDIPEGYSVSREKKERFSLILESASTNQTSMYLCASSTTATGVDGYEQYFGPGTRLTVT.

This clonotype was counted a few times. V usage is TRBV6-1 and J usage is TRBJ2-2; 9 bases match TRBD1. The CDR3 sequence is 15 residues long. From germline, CDR1 is MNHNS and CDR2 SASEGT. V dropped 5 bases and J dropped 5; count of bases not matched to a gene: 6. CDR3 sequence: CASSPRQGGTGELFF. The CDR3 nucleotides read TGTGCCAGCAGTCCCCGACAGGGGGGTACCGGGGAGCTGTTTTTT.

The J gene is TRBJ2-7, the V gene TRBV7-2; TRBD1 agrees at 7 bases. V gave up 2 bases and J gave up 6 bases; unmatched junction bases: 10. Germline CDR1 SGHTA, CDR2 FQGNSA. The CDR3 spans 15 residues. CDR3 sequence: CASSLNSGGSSEQYF. DNA of the CDR3: TGTGCCAGCAGCTTAAACTCAGGGGGTTCTAGCGAGCAGTACTTC. The complete variable domain, with remaining parts taken from reference TRBV7-2 and TRBJ2-7, reads GAGVSQSPSNKVTEKGKDVELRCDPISGHTALYWYRQSLGQGLEFLIYFQGNSAPDKSGLPSDRFSAERTGGSVSTLTIQRTQQEDSAVYLCASSLNSGGSSEQYFGPGTRLTVT.

This clonotype was counted a few times. The chain combines TRBV6-1 with TRBJ2-2; the D is unclear. The CDR3 extends over 14 amino acids. V was clipped by 7 bases and J by 1 base, with 10 bases between them. Looked up from germline, CDR1 is MNHNS and CDR2 is SASEGT. CDR3 protein: CASMRGRNTGELFF. The CDR3 DNA reads TGTGCCAGCATGCGAGGTCGGAACACCGGGGAGCTGTTTTTT.

There are a few counts of this clonotype. The rearrangement joins TRBV5-1 to TRBJ1-4; D is perhaps TRBD1 (6 bases). V was trimmed by 4 bases and J by 4 bases, leaving 11 bases between them. The CDR3 is made up of 14 amino acids. Germline CDR1 SGHRS, CDR2 YFSETQ. The CDR3 DNA reads TGCGCCAGCAGCCTCGGGACACGTAATGAAAAACTGTTTTTT. Protein product: CASSLGTRNEKLFF.

The J gene is TRBJ1-6, the V gene TRBV20-1, with 9 nucleotides matching TRBD1. The CDR3 is 15 amino acids. Germline V gene data show CDR1 as DFQATT and CDR2 as SNEGSKA (reference sequence). The J segment lost 8 bases and the V segment lost 1 base, leaving 6 bases of the junction unmatched. The CDR3 reads CSARVTTGGDSPLHF. As DNA, the CDR3 is TGCAGTGCTAGAGTGACAACAGGGGGCGATTCACCCCTCCACTTT.